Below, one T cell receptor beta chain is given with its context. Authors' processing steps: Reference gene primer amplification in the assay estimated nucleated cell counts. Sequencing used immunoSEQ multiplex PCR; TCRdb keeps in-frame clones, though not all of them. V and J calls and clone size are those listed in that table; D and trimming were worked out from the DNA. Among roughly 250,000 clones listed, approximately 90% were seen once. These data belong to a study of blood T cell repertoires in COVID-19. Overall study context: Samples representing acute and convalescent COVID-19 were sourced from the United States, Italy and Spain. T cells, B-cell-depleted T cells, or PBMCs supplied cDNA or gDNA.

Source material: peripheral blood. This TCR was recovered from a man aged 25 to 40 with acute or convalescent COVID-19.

The CDR3 bases are TGTGCCAGCAGCAACCTCATGAGGGCACTTTACAATGAGCAGTTCTTC. It is translated as CASSNLMRALYNEQFF. The genes are TRBV3-1 (or the pseudogene TRBV3-2) and TRBJ2-1; tentative D call: TRBD2 (5 bases). Germline V gene sequence: CDR1 LGHDT, CDR2 YNNKEL (reference sequence). This CDR3 spans 16 amino acids. Deletions cut 5 bases from V and 4 bases from J, with 18 bases between.